This paragraph reports one T cell receptor beta chain. Antigen unknown. Primers for the PCR totalled 60 Vbeta and 13 Jbeta. Per the authors' pipeline: Unique TCR beta chains numbered roughly 83 million in a later analysis, with around 11 million shared. The assay was immunoSEQ multiplex PCR, and TCRdb's table has in-frame clones only and misses some. That table is the source of V, J and clone size, and D and trimming were worked out from the DNA. The profile covers some 100,000 clones, with roughly 70% appearing a single time and over 13% taken by the ten largest. This sample stems from a study of cytomegalovirus exposure and HLA in healthy donors. General study findings and limits: The listing of roughly 160 TCR beta chains classed them as cytomegalovirus-associated. Donor immune exposure was known only as CMV serostatus.

CDR3 length: 14 amino acids. V gave up 5 bases and J gave up 5 bases, with 16 bases separating them. Per germline, CDR1 SGHNT and CDR2 YENEEA. Sampled while nominally healthy, donors likely had unrecorded immune exposures. Sequences were obtained from PBMCs. The J gene is TRBJ2-7, the V gene TRBV11-3, with unresolved D. The clonotype was recovered from a woman aged 45-60 years in good health and CMV-seropositive. The DNA for the CDR3 is TGTGCCAGCAGCCTGGGCCTCTCGGCGAACGAGCAGTACTTC. Protein: CASSLGLSANEQYF.